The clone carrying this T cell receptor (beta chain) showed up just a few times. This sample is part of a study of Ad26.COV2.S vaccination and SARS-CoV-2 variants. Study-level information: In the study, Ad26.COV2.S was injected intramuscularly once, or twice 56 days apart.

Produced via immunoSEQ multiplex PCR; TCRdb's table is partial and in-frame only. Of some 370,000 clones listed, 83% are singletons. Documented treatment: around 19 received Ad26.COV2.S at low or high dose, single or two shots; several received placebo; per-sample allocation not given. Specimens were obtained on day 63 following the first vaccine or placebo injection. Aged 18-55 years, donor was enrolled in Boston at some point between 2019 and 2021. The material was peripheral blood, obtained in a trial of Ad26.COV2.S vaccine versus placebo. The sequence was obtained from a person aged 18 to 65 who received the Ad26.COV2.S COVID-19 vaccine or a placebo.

CDR3 in DNA: TGTGCCAGCAGCTTTTCGGGAAAGAACACTGAAGCTTTCTTT. It specifies CASSFSGKNTEAFF. The rearrangement links TRBV11-3 to TRBJ1-1; no clear D gene. V was clipped by 3 bases and J by 1 base, with 9 bases between them. This CDR3 has 14 amino acids. Germline-derived CDR1 and CDR2 are SGHNT and YENEEA.